This is a list of T cell receptor beta chains from one sample in a study of blood T cell repertoires in COVID-19. The assay was immunoSEQ multiplex PCR, and TCRdb's table has in-frame clones only and misses some. The data hold around 300,000 clones, with over 70% observed a single time. Sequenced: peripheral blood. The receptors here all came from a man aged 30-40 years with active or convalescent COVID-19. The CDR3 runs from the conserved cysteine through the conserved F or W. A D gene is named only where the DNA matches it firmly. Clone sizes are given selectively: once, few, many, or a class where the clone is expanded.

14	TRBV29-1	TRBJ1-3	NA	NA	TGCAGCGTTGAAGATTCGGTTACTGGAAACACCATATATTTT	CSVEDSVTGNTIYF
14	TRBV27	TRBJ1-4	NA	TRBD1	TGTGCCAGCAGTTCTGGGACAGGGTTTGAAAAACTGTTTTTT	CASSSGTGFEKLFF
18	TRBV6-2/TRBV6-3	TRBJ1-4	NA	TRBD1	TGTGCCAGCAGTTACTCCAGGGGGCGAAGTACCCAGAATGAAAAACTGTTTTTT	CASSYSRGRSTQNEKLFF
16	TRBV11-3	TRBJ2-5	NA	NA	TGTGCCAGCAGCATCCCGGACAGCCGCCACCAAGAGACCCAGTACTTC	CASSIPDSRHQETQYF
13	TRBV12-5	TRBJ1-1	few	TRBD1	TGTGCTAGTGGTTTGGCGGGGGGGACAGCAGCTTTCTTT	CASGLAGGTAAFF
13	TRBV7-2	TRBJ2-7	NA	NA	TGTGCCAGCAGCTACGACTTCTCCTACGAGCAGTACTTC	CASSYDFSYEQYF
15	TRBV7-2	TRBJ2-7	NA	TRBD2	TGTGCCAGCAGCGTGCGCGGTCTAGCGGGATACGAGCAGTACTTC	CASSVRGLAGYEQYF
14	TRBV6-5	TRBJ2-7	NA	NA	TGTGCCAGCACGCCCCTCCCCAGTTCCTACGAGCAGTACTTC	CASTPLPSSYEQYF
13	TRBV3-1/TRBV3-2	TRBJ1-2	NA	NA	TGTGCCAGCAGTCCAACAGGGATGAGTGGCTACACCTTC	CASSPTGMSGYTF
10	TRBV19	TRBJ2-7	NA	NA	TGTGCCACCCTCCAGTACGAGCAGTACTTC	CATLQYEQYF
15	TRBV9	TRBJ2-1	NA	NA	TGTGCCAGCAGCGTAGAGGGCCCGGGCGGGAATGAGCAGTTCTTC	CASSVEGPGGNEQFF
13	TRBV18	TRBJ1-2	NA	NA	TGTGCCAGCTCACCAAATTCCAGGGAATTGTACACCTTC	CASSPNSRELYTF
18	TRBV4-1	TRBJ1-3	few	NA	TGCGCCAGCAGCCAAGTCGATATGGGGCTCTTGGGTGGAAACACCATATATTTT	CASSQVDMGLLGGNTIYF
14	TRBV11-2	TRBJ1-2	NA	NA	TGTGCCAGCAGCTTAAGTTCACGCAGGGCTGGCTACACCTTC	CASSLSSRRAGYTF
17	TRBV9	TRBJ1-5	once	NA	TGTGCCAGCAGCCCAAGCGGCCCAGGGGACCCCAATCAGCCCCAGCATTTT	CASSPSGPGDPNQPQHF
15	TRBV6-5	TRBJ2-2	NA	TRBD2	TGTGCCAGCAGTCCTCCCCGGGGGGGTCTAGGAGGGCTGTTTTTT	CASSPPRGGLGGLFF
12	TRBV18	TRBJ2-2	NA	NA	TGTGCCAGTTCCCAGGGTGCCGGGGAGCTGTTTTTT	CASSQGAGELFF
13	TRBV15	TRBJ2-7	NA	NA	TGTGCCACCAGCAGAGCCTCCTCCTACGAGCAGTACTTC	CATSRASSYEQYF
12	TRBV12-3/TRBV12-4	TRBJ1-1	NA	NA	TGTGCCAGCAGTTTATCCGGCACTGAAGCTTTCTTT	CASSLSGTEAFF
11	TRBV3-1/TRBV3-2	TRBJ2-7	once	NA	TGTGCCAGCAGCCACAGCGGCGAGCAGTACTTC	CASSHSGEQYF
15	TRBV2	TRBJ1-5	NA	TRBD1	TGTGCCAGCAGGGGGACAGGGTTGGGCAATCAGCCCCAGCATTTT	CASRGTGLGNQPQHF
14	TRBV24-1	TRBJ2-1	NA	NA	TGTGCCACCAGTGATTCCGGGACATTAAGGGAGCAGTTCTTC	CATSDSGTLREQFF
14	TRBV14	TRBJ2-7	NA	NA	TGTGCCAGCAGCCCCGACTTCTTCTCCTACGAGCAGTACTTC	CASSPDFFSYEQYF
16	TRBV2	TRBJ1-4	once	NA	TGTGCCAGCAGTGGAGTTGAGGGGGCAACTAATGAAAAACTGTTTTTT	CASSGVEGATNEKLFF
15	TRBV5-1	TRBJ2-1	NA	NA	TGCGCCAGCTCAGGCGTACCCAGCCCCTACAATGAGCAGTTCTTC	CASSGVPSPYNEQFF
15	TRBV6-1	TRBJ1-2	NA	NA	TGTGCCAGCAGTGAAGAAGAGGGTTTTGGCTATGGCTACACCTTC	CASSEEEGFGYGYTF
14	TRBV19	TRBJ2-3	NA	TRBD1	TGTGCCAGTAGGGACAGGGGGCTGGTTGATACGCAGTATTTT	CASRDRGLVDTQYF
14	TRBV7-2	TRBJ1-4	few	TRBD1	TGTGCCAGCAGCTTAAGGACAGGGGAGGCAAAACTGTTTTTT	CASSLRTGEAKLFF
14	TRBV6-5	TRBJ1-6	NA	NA	TGTGCCAGCAGTTACTATGGAGGCAATTCACCCCTCCACTTT	CASSYYGGNSPLHF
13	TRBV19	TRBJ1-1	NA	NA	TGTGCCAGTAGTATCCTTCTGAACACTGAAGCTTTCTTT	CASSILLNTEAFF
18	TRBV27	TRBJ2-6	NA	TRBD1	TGTGCCAGCAGTTTAAACGGACAGGGAAGCTCTGGGGCCAACGTCCTGACTTTC	CASSLNGQGSSGANVLTF
15	TRBV7-2	TRBJ1-3	NA	NA	TGTGCCAGCAGCTTAGCAACCGGGACAGGAAACACCATATATTTT	CASSLATGTGNTIYF
13	TRBV9	TRBJ1-5	NA	NA	TGTGCCAGCAGCGTAGCTGGCAATCAGCCCCAGCATTTT	CASSVAGNQPQHF
14	TRBV4-1	TRBJ1-2	NA	NA	TGCGCCAGCAGCCAAGAAAGGAAGCCACTAAACCTGAAGTTC	CASSQERKPLNLKF
15	TRBV6-2/TRBV6-3	TRBJ1-5	NA	NA	TGTGCCAGCAGTACACGGTCGCGGGTAGATCAGCCCCAGCATTTT	CASSTRSRVDQPQHF
13	TRBV2	TRBJ1-1	few	NA	TGTGCCAGCAGTAGTACAGGGAACACTGAAGCTTTCTTT	CASSSTGNTEAFF
14	TRBV3-1/TRBV3-2	TRBJ2-5	NA	NA	TGTGCCAGCAGCCAAGATCTCTCCGAAGAGACCCAGTACTTC	CASSQDLSEETQYF
13	TRBV3-1/TRBV3-2	TRBJ1-2	NA	NA	TGTGCCAGCAGCCAAGCGGGGGACTATGGCTACACCTTC	CASSQAGDYGYTF
14	TRBV7-2	TRBJ1-1	NA	TRBD1	TGTGCCAGCAGCTTACGGCGGGGACAGGGGAAAGCTTTCTTT	CASSLRRGQGKAFF
17	TRBV4-3	TRBJ1-4	NA	TRBD1	TGCGCCAGCAGCCAAGGGCCGTCAGGGGGCAGGGGGGAAAAACTGTTTTTT	CASSQGPSGGRGEKLFF
15	TRBV6-5	TRBJ1-1	NA	NA	TGTGCCAGCAGTCAAAAGAGGGGAGGGATTACTGAAGCTTTCTTT	CASSQKRGGITEAFF
17	TRBV6-2/TRBV6-3	TRBJ1-5	NA	TRBD1	TGTGCCAGCAGTTACCCCGGGACAGGGTCTAGCAATCAGCCCCAGCATTTT	CASSYPGTGSSNQPQHF
15	TRBV7-3	TRBJ2-1	NA	TRBD2	TGTGCCAGCAGCTTATCTGCGGGAGGGCCATATGAGCAGTTCTTC	CASSLSAGGPYEQFF
12	TRBV12-3/TRBV12-4	TRBJ1-3	NA	NA	TGTGCCAGCAGTTCCGGTTTACACACCATATATTTT	CASSSGLHTIYF
15	TRBV6-5	TRBJ2-7	once	TRBD2	TGTGCCAGCAGTTACTATACTAGCGGGGGCTACGAGCAGTACTTC	CASSYYTSGGYEQYF
17	TRBV11-3	TRBJ2-5	NA	TRBD2	TGTGCCAGCAGCACCTCTCGGGGAGGGGTCTTCCAAGAGACCCAGTACTTC	CASSTSRGGVFQETQYF
14	TRBV10-3	TRBJ1-1	NA	NA	TGTGCCATCAGGAGGGAGGTCGGAGACACTGAAGCTTTCTTT	CAIRREVGDTEAFF
13	TRBV3-1/TRBV3-2	TRBJ2-7	NA	NA	TGTGCCAGCAGCCAAGAAGCAATCTACGAGCAGTACTTC	CASSQEAIYEQYF
15	TRBV24-1	TRBJ2-7	NA	TRBD1	TGTGCCACCAGTGATGGGACAGCCAGCTCCTACGAGCAGTACTTC	CATSDGTASSYEQYF
17	TRBV7-2	TRBJ2-7	NA	NA	TGTGCCAGCAGCGAAAGGGGACTGGGGAAGATTTTCTACGAGCAGTACTTC	CASSERGLGKIFYEQYF
16	TRBV5-6	TRBJ1-1	NA	NA	TGTGCCAGCAGCTTGTTGATGTGGGGGGAACACACTGAAGCTTTCTTT	CASSLLMWGEHTEAFF
14	TRBV9	TRBJ2-2	NA	NA	TGTGCCAGCAGCGTAGCTAGCCTAACCGGGGAGCTGTTTTTT	CASSVASLTGELFF
16	TRBV11-3	TRBJ1-2	once	NA	TGTGCCAGCAGCCCTAGTTATTCAACTCCAAACTATGGCTACACCTTC	CASSPSYSTPNYGYTF
16	TRBV19	TRBJ2-5	NA	TRBD2	TGTGCCATCATGGGACTAGCGGACCAGTACCAAGAGACCCAGTACTTC	CAIMGLADQYQETQYF
14	TRBV6-2/TRBV6-3	TRBJ1-6	few	NA	TGTGCCAGCAGTTACTCCGGGAGGAGGTCACCCCTCCACTTT	CASSYSGRRSPLHF
13	TRBV2	TRBJ1-2	NA	TRBD1	TGTGCCAGCAGGCCGGGACAGGAGTACGGCTACACCTTC	CASRPGQEYGYTF
16	TRBV5-1	TRBJ2-1	NA	NA	TGCGCCAGCAGCCCTCTGATAGGGGCGGCCTACAATGAGCAGTTCTTC	CASSPLIGAAYNEQFF
16	TRBV28	TRBJ1-3	NA	NA	TGTGCCAGCAGTTTATTGGGGCCAGGGCCTGGAAACACCATATATTTT	CASSLLGPGPGNTIYF
14	TRBV3-1/TRBV3-2	TRBJ2-7	NA	TRBD2	TGTGCCAGCAGCCAGGCCGGCGGGGGGAACGAGCAGTACTTC	CASSQAGGGNEQYF